This is a list of T cell receptor beta chains from one sample in a study of cytomegalovirus exposure and HLA in healthy donors. The table came from immunoSEQ multiplex PCR; TCRdb's copy has only in-frame clones and leaves some out. Of 75,000 to 80,000 clones in the sample, less than 85% are singletons; the top ten hold 1.1%. The sample taken for sequencing was PBMCs. Receptors were obtained from a male donor in good health and CMV-seronegative. The CDR3 runs from the conserved cysteine through the conserved F or W. Fields, in order: V gene, J gene, D gene, clone size, CDR3 DNA, CDR3 protein. D genes are given only for firm matches. Where a row states a size, it is once, few, many or the class of an expanded clone; other rows omit it.

v_call: TRBV5-1; j_call: TRBJ1-5; d_call: TRBD1; clone_size: -; cdr3_nt: TGCGCCAGCAGTTCGACAGGGAATCAGCCCCAGCATTTT; cdr3_aa: CASSSTGNQPQHF
v_call: TRBV5-6; j_call: TRBJ2-6; d_call: -; clone_size: -; cdr3_nt: TGTGCCAGCAGCTTGTTGAGGGCTGGGGCCAACGTCCTGACTTTC; cdr3_aa: CASSLLRAGANVLTF
v_call: TRBV7-2; j_call: TRBJ1-2; d_call: -; clone_size: -; cdr3_nt: TGTGCCACCGAACCCACAGGGTCTAATGGCTACACCTTC; cdr3_aa: CATEPTGSNGYTF
v_call: TRBV27; j_call: TRBJ1-2; d_call: TRBD1; clone_size: -; cdr3_nt: TGTGCCAGCAGCTCGGGACAGATTAACTATGGCTACACCTTC; cdr3_aa: CASSSGQINYGYTF
v_call: TRBV30; j_call: TRBJ1-5; d_call: TRBD1; clone_size: -; cdr3_nt: TGTGCCTGGAGTGTACAATCAACAGGGGGCTTCCAGCCCCAGCATTTT; cdr3_aa: CAWSVQSTGGFQPQHF
v_call: TRBV5-1; j_call: TRBJ1-1; d_call: -; clone_size: -; cdr3_nt: TGCGCCAGCAGCTTGTATGATGGCCGAGGCCCTGAAGCTTTCTTT; cdr3_aa: CASSLYDGRGPEAFF
v_call: TRBV5-1; j_call: TRBJ2-5; d_call: -; clone_size: -; cdr3_nt: TGCGCCAGCAGCTTGGACAGTACCCAAGAGACCCAGTACTTC; cdr3_aa: CASSLDSTQETQYF
v_call: TRBV29-1; j_call: TRBJ1-1; d_call: -; clone_size: -; cdr3_nt: TGCAGCGTTGAAGATGGGGGGGCCACTGAAGCTTTCTTT; cdr3_aa: CSVEDGGATEAFF
v_call: TRBV7-9; j_call: TRBJ2-1; d_call: TRBD2; clone_size: -; cdr3_nt: TGTGCCAGCAGCAAACGGACTAGCGGGCTGGAGAATGAGCAGTTCTTC; cdr3_aa: CASSKRTSGLENEQFF
v_call: TRBV27; j_call: TRBJ1-5; d_call: -; clone_size: -; cdr3_nt: TGTGCCAGCAGTTTATACCCCCCGACAGGTAGCAATCAGCCCCAGCATTTT; cdr3_aa: CASSLYPPTGSNQPQHF
v_call: TRBV9; j_call: TRBJ2-1; d_call: TRBD1; clone_size: -; cdr3_nt: TGTGCCAGCAGCGTGAGGACAGGTTCGGACAATGAGCAGTTCTTC; cdr3_aa: CASSVRTGSDNEQFF
v_call: TRBV7-6; j_call: TRBJ2-3; d_call: -; clone_size: -; cdr3_nt: TGTGCCAGCAGCCTCACAGATACGCAGTATTTT; cdr3_aa: CASSLTDTQYF
v_call: TRBV9; j_call: TRBJ2-5; d_call: TRBD2; clone_size: -; cdr3_nt: TGTGCCAGCAGCGTGGGAGGGGAAGTCGGGGAGACCCAGTACTTC; cdr3_aa: CASSVGGEVGETQYF
v_call: TRBV5-1; j_call: TRBJ1-1; d_call: -; clone_size: -; cdr3_nt: TGCGCCAGCAGCTTGTCTTTAAGGACAACCCACGGGGAAGCTTTCTTT; cdr3_aa: CASSLSLRTTHGEAFF
v_call: TRBV19; j_call: TRBJ1-4; d_call: -; clone_size: -; cdr3_nt: TGTGCCAGTAGTATCCCTCGGACAGCAACTAATGAAAAACTGTTTTTT; cdr3_aa: CASSIPRTATNEKLFF
v_call: TRBV20-1; j_call: TRBJ2-5; d_call: TRBD2; clone_size: -; cdr3_nt: TGCAGTGCAACGGGGGGGGAGACCCAGTACTTC; cdr3_aa: CSATGGETQYF
v_call: TRBV6-1; j_call: TRBJ2-4; d_call: TRBD1; clone_size: few; cdr3_nt: TGTGCCAGCACCCAGTCGACAGGGGGTAAAAACATTCAGTACTTC; cdr3_aa: CASTQSTGGKNIQYF
v_call: TRBV5-1; j_call: TRBJ2-5; d_call: TRBD2; clone_size: -; cdr3_nt: TGCGCCAGCAGCCCCAGGACTAGCGGGGGGGCCGAAGAGACCCAGTACTTC; cdr3_aa: CASSPRTSGGAEETQYF
v_call: TRBV7-3; j_call: TRBJ2-7; d_call: -; clone_size: few; cdr3_nt: TGTGCCAGCAGCTCCCAGTCGGGGGACGAGCAGTACTTC; cdr3_aa: CASSSQSGDEQYF
v_call: TRBV9; j_call: TRBJ2-2; d_call: -; clone_size: -; cdr3_nt: TGTGCCAGCAGCGTAGAGGGGGAAAACACCGGGGAGCTGTTTTTT; cdr3_aa: CASSVEGENTGELFF
v_call: TRBV6-5; j_call: TRBJ1-1; d_call: -; clone_size: few; cdr3_nt: TGTGCCAGCAGTCGTGGCGGACAGCGAACCGAAACTATCTTT; cdr3_aa: CASSRGGQRTETIF
v_call: TRBV5-1; j_call: TRBJ2-3; d_call: -; clone_size: -; cdr3_nt: TGCGCCAGCAGCTTCGGTCGAAAGACAGATACGCAGTATTTT; cdr3_aa: CASSFGRKTDTQYF
v_call: TRBV9; j_call: TRBJ2-7; d_call: -; clone_size: -; cdr3_nt: TGTGCCAGCAGCGTAGTTGACAGTCAATCCTACGAGCAGTACTTC; cdr3_aa: CASSVVDSQSYEQYF
v_call: TRBV10-3; j_call: TRBJ1-3; d_call: -; clone_size: -; cdr3_nt: TGTGCCATCAGACCCGACAGCTCTGGAAACACCATATATTTT; cdr3_aa: CAIRPDSSGNTIYF
v_call: TRBV1; j_call: TRBJ1-5; d_call: -; clone_size: -; cdr3_nt: TGCACCAGCAGCCAAGCCGACAGGGGAGGGGTTCGGGGCAATCAGCCCCAGCATTTT; cdr3_aa: CTSSQADRGGVRGNQPQHF
v_call: TRBV10-3; j_call: TRBJ1-2; d_call: TRBD1; clone_size: -; cdr3_nt: TGTGCCATCAGTGAGTCCCGGGACAGGGGACATGGCTACACCTTC; cdr3_aa: CAISESRDRGHGYTF
v_call: TRBV15; j_call: TRBJ1-2; d_call: -; clone_size: -; cdr3_nt: TGTGCCACCAGGGAGCCCGGTTCCCCTGCTAACTATGGCTACACCTTC; cdr3_aa: CATREPGSPANYGYTF
v_call: TRBV5-1; j_call: TRBJ2-1; d_call: TRBD1; clone_size: -; cdr3_nt: TGCGCCAGCAGCTCAGAGCCTAACAGGGGGAATGAGCAGTTCTTC; cdr3_aa: CASSSEPNRGNEQFF
v_call: TRBV11-2; j_call: TRBJ2-1; d_call: -; clone_size: -; cdr3_nt: TGTGCCAGCAGCTTAGGGGGCGATGAGCAGTTCTTC; cdr3_aa: CASSLGGDEQFF
v_call: TRBV5-4; j_call: TRBJ2-2; d_call: TRBD1; clone_size: -; cdr3_nt: TGTGCCAGCAGCTGGGACAGGGTGGTAACCGGGGAGCTGTTTTTT; cdr3_aa: CASSWDRVVTGELFF
v_call: TRBV28; j_call: TRBJ2-6; d_call: TRBD2; clone_size: -; cdr3_nt: TGTGCCAGCAGTTTATACGGGGGGGGCTCTGGGGCCAACGTCCTGACTTTC; cdr3_aa: CASSLYGGGSGANVLTF
v_call: TRBV7-2; j_call: TRBJ2-3; d_call: -; clone_size: -; cdr3_nt: TGTGCCAGCAGCTTAAAGACAGGAAGGACAGATACGCAGTATTTT; cdr3_aa: CASSLKTGRTDTQYF
v_call: TRBV18; j_call: TRBJ2-7; d_call: -; clone_size: -; cdr3_nt: TGTGCCAGCTCACCACCCAGAGGACAGACGGCCGAGCAGTACTTC; cdr3_aa: CASSPPRGQTAEQYF
v_call: TRBV2; j_call: TRBJ1-2; d_call: -; clone_size: -; cdr3_nt: TGTGCCAGCAGTGTCGGAACAGTAAATGGCTACACCTTC; cdr3_aa: CASSVGTVNGYTF
v_call: TRBV4-1; j_call: TRBJ2-5; d_call: -; clone_size: -; cdr3_nt: TGCGCCAGCAGCCAAGGGGCCTTCCAAGAGACCCAGCACTTC; cdr3_aa: CASSQGAFQETQHF
v_call: TRBV18; j_call: TRBJ2-3; d_call: -; clone_size: -; cdr3_nt: TGTGCCAGCTCCGTACAGGGAAATACAGATACGCAGTATTTT; cdr3_aa: CASSVQGNTDTQYF
v_call: TRBV28; j_call: TRBJ1-4; d_call: -; clone_size: -; cdr3_nt: TGTGCCAGCAGGGGTGGGTCAGGCTTTAATGAAAAACTGTTTTTT; cdr3_aa: CASRGGSGFNEKLFF
v_call: TRBV30; j_call: TRBJ2-1; d_call: -; clone_size: -; cdr3_nt: TGTGCCTGGAGGGCTACGGGAATCTCCTACAATGAGCAGTTCTTC; cdr3_aa: CAWRATGISYNEQFF
v_call: TRBV4-1; j_call: TRBJ2-7; d_call: -; clone_size: -; cdr3_nt: TGCGCCAGCAGCCAAGAGAACAGGTATTCCTACGAGCAGTACTTC; cdr3_aa: CASSQENRYSYEQYF
v_call: TRBV10-2; j_call: TRBJ2-7; d_call: TRBD1; clone_size: -; cdr3_nt: TGCGCCAGCAGTGGGTTTCTAGGACAGGGGTTTTACGAGCAGTACTTC; cdr3_aa: CASSGFLGQGFYEQYF
v_call: TRBV18; j_call: TRBJ2-1; d_call: -; clone_size: -; cdr3_nt: TGTGCCAGCTCACAAGACAGGTTTCGTGAGCAGTTCTTC; cdr3_aa: CASSQDRFREQFF
v_call: TRBV2; j_call: TRBJ1-5; d_call: -; clone_size: -; cdr3_nt: TGTGCCAGCTGTGGGACTCGCAATCAGCCCCAGCATTTT; cdr3_aa: CASCGTRNQPQHF
v_call: TRBV5-1; j_call: TRBJ2-5; d_call: TRBD2; clone_size: -; cdr3_nt: TGCGCCAGCAGCCCACGACTAGCGGGGGGAGAGACCCAGTACTTC; cdr3_aa: CASSPRLAGGETQYF
v_call: TRBV4-3; j_call: TRBJ2-7; d_call: TRBD1; clone_size: -; cdr3_nt: TGCGCCAGCAGCCAGCAGACAGGGAGTGGCGAGCAGTACTTC; cdr3_aa: CASSQQTGSGEQYF
v_call: TRBV12-5; j_call: TRBJ1-1; d_call: TRBD1; clone_size: -; cdr3_nt: TGTGCTAGTGGTTCGGAAGACAGGGCGGAGAACACTGAAGCTTTCTTT; cdr3_aa: CASGSEDRAENTEAFF
v_call: TRBV5-1; j_call: TRBJ1-2; d_call: TRBD1; clone_size: -; cdr3_nt: TGCGCCAGCAGCCCAATGGACAGGCGATCCAATGGCTACACCTTC; cdr3_aa: CASSPMDRRSNGYTF
v_call: TRBV11-2; j_call: TRBJ1-1; d_call: -; clone_size: -; cdr3_nt: TGTGCCAGCAGCTTAGGGGCAGGTTACACTGAAGCTTTCTTT; cdr3_aa: CASSLGAGYTEAFF
v_call: TRBV7-9; j_call: TRBJ2-1; d_call: TRBD2; clone_size: -; cdr3_nt: TGTGCCAGCAGCCCGAGTGGAAGCGGGATTGACAATGAGCAGTTCTTC; cdr3_aa: CASSPSGSGIDNEQFF
v_call: TRBV6-5; j_call: TRBJ2-7; d_call: -; clone_size: -; cdr3_nt: TGTGCCAGCAGTGGCCAAGGGACTGGCTACGAGCAGTACTTC; cdr3_aa: CASSGQGTGYEQYF
v_call: TRBV5-8; j_call: TRBJ2-7; d_call: TRBD1; clone_size: -; cdr3_nt: TGTGCCAGCAGCTCCGTGGTCCGGGACAGCCCCTCCTACGAGCAGTACTTC; cdr3_aa: CASSSVVRDSPSYEQYF
v_call: TRBV5-1; j_call: TRBJ2-5; d_call: -; clone_size: -; cdr3_nt: TGCGCCAGCAGCTTTTCAGGACTACTCCAAGAGACCCAGTACTTC; cdr3_aa: CASSFSGLLQETQYF
v_call: TRBV29-1; j_call: TRBJ1-2; d_call: -; clone_size: -; cdr3_nt: TGCAGCGTTGAAGGACAGTATGGCTACCCCTTC; cdr3_aa: CSVEGQYGYPF